This T cell receptor (beta chain) was recovered during a study of human T cells and chemical hapten exposure. General observations from the study: TCRs exceeding 1 in 1000 frequency stayed unchanged with DPC sensitization.

This clonotype was seen many times. Antigen specificity is unknown. From germline, CDR1 is KGHSH and CDR2 LQKENI. The trim removed 6 bases at V and 4 bases at J, leaving 2 bases unmatched. CDR3 length equals 12 residues. TCRdb processed the RACE reads anew with MiXCR; each CDR3 protein has one entry. The table records roughly 56,000 distinct CDR3 sequences, approximately 9.7% of them present only once. Time point: pre-sensitization, week 0. Specified treatment: therapeutic diphenylcyclopropenone sensitization with weekly scalp DPC. Researchers extracted total RNA from unfractionated whole blood. The V gene is TRBV18, the J gene TRBJ1-1; 7 nucleotides line up with TRBD1. This specimen was whole blood, taken in connection with sensitization to the hapten diphenylcyclopropenone (DPC). The origin of this receptor is a woman younger than 45 with alopecia areata. Some clones in this sample may be carry-over from other donors' samples. CDR3 sequence reads: CASSDRATEAFF. The DNA for the CDR3 is TGTGCCAGCTCCGACAGGGCCACTGAAGCTTTCTTT. Drawing the rest from reference TRBV18 and TRBJ1-1, the complete variable domain is NAGVMQNPRHLVRRRGQEARLRCSPMKGHSHVYWYRQLPEEGLKFMVYLQKENIIDESGMPKERFSAEFPKEGPSILRIQQVVRGDSAAYFCASSDRATEAFFGQGTRLTVV.